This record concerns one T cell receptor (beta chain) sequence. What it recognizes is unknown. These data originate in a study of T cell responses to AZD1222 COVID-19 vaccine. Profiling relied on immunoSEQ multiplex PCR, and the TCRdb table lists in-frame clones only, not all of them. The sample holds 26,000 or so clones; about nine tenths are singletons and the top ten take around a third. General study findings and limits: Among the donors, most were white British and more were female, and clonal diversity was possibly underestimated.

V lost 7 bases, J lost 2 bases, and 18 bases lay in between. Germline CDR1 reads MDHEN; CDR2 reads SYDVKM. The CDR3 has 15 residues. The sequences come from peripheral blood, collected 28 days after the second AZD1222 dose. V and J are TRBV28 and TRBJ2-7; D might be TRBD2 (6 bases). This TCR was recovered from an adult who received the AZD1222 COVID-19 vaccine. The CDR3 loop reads CASTGRERATYEQYF. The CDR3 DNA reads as TGTGCCAGCACAGGCAGGGAGCGGGCGACCTACGAGCAGTACTTC.